Listed here are 19 T cell receptor beta chains from one sample, sequenced in a study of breast tumors, draining lymph nodes, adjacent tissues. TCRdb re-analysed the multiplex PCR reads in MiXCR, keeping a single row per CDR3 protein. The table includes over 10,000 distinct CDR3 sequences, approximately 70% detected once. The sample comprised tumor-adjacent breast tissue. These receptors were obtained from a female donor with breast cancer. Some clones in this sample may be carry-over from other donors' samples.

This clonotype is judged medium-sized. The chain links TRBV12-3 or TRBV12-4 to TRBJ2-3; possibly TRBD1 for D (6 bases). The CDR3 sequence is 13 residues long. V dropped 5 bases and J dropped 4 bases, with 10 bases sitting between them. The CDR3 region has the DNA TGTGCCAGCAGTCCGACAGGACCAGATACGCAGTATTTT. Its protein is CASSPTGPDTQYF.

The gene calls are TRBV12-3 or TRBV12-4 and TRBJ2-7, with D possibly matching TRBD2 (5 bases). CDR3 length: 13 residues. Deletions cut 5 bases from V and 3 bases from J, with 11 bases between. CDR3 sequence: CASSPGSFYEQYF. In DNA form, the CDR3 reads TGTGCCAGCAGTCCGGGATCGTTCTACGAGCAGTACTTC.

The V call is TRBV6-1, the J call TRBJ2-5; no firm D call. V dropped 5 bases and J dropped 3 bases, with 10 bases sitting between them. Germline V gene data show CDR1 as MNHNS and CDR2 as SASEGT. CDR3 length: 13 amino acids. Here the CDR3 reads CASSQPSKETQYF. CDR3 sequence (DNA): TGTGCCAGCAGTCAGCCTAGTAAAGAGACCCAGTACTTC.

This clonotype has ten or more counts. The chain carries TRBV18 and TRBJ2-7; perhaps TRBD2 as D (5 bases). V was shortened by 3 bases and J by 3 bases, with 9 bases between the two germline ends. Germline CDR1 and CDR2: KGHSH and LQKENI. The CDR3 length is 13 residues. The CDR3, as DNA: TGTGCCAGCTCACCCCGTCGGGACTACGAGCAGTACTTC. It codes for CASSPRRDYEQYF.

The rearrangement uses TRBV6-6 and TRBJ1-6; D is unclear. The germline V gene encodes CDR1 MNHNY and CDR2 SVGAGI (reference sequence). Trimming pared 0 bases from V and 8 bases from J, leaving 8 bases between. This CDR3 spans 14 amino acids. As DNA, the CDR3 is TGTGCCAGCAGTTACTCGCTTGGGTATTCACCCCTCCACTTT. Translation gives CASSYSLGYSPLHF.

There are many counts of this clonotype. The genes are TRBV20-1 and TRBJ2-3; D not resolved. The CDR3 loop spans 13 amino acids. Germline V CDR1 and CDR2: DFQATT, SNEGSKA (reference sequence). V was trimmed by 3 bases and J by 4 bases, leaving 11 bases between them. The DNA for the CDR3 is TGCAGTGCTAGGCACGGAGTTTCAGATACGCAGTATTTT. Protein product: CSARHGVSDTQYF.

This chain links TRBV6-1 with TRBJ2-2; TRBD2 matches at 12 bases. The CDR3 consists of 15 residues. The germline CDR1 and CDR2 sequences are MNHNS and SASEGT. V was clipped by 4 bases and J by 6 bases; unmatched bases: 3. The CDR3 region has the DNA TGTGCCAGCAGTGGCCTAGCGGGAGGGGCCGGGGAGCTGTTTTTT. Encoded protein: CASSGLAGGAGELFF.

V gene TRBV9 combines with J gene TRBJ1-6; no definite D call. From germline, CDR1 is SGDLS and CDR2 YYNGEE. V was clipped by 2 bases and J by 7 bases, with 7 bases between them. This CDR3 has 13 residues. The CDR3 nucleotides are TGTGCCAGCAGCGTTATGGGAAATTCACCCCTCCACTTT. This encodes CASSVMGNSPLHF.

V and J are TRBV6-2 or TRBV6-3 and TRBJ2-5; 12 nucleotides agree with TRBD2. Germline assignment: CDR1 MNHEY and CDR2 SVGEGT. The CDR3 is 15 residues long. V was clipped by 0 bases and J by 5 bases; unmatched bases: 1. CDR3: CASSYSGTSGETQYF. The CDR3 region has the DNA TGTGCCAGCAGTTACTCCGGGACTAGCGGGGAGACCCAGTACTTC.

This clonotype came up a few times. For the CDR3, the DNA is TGTGCCAGCAGTTTCCCGGGCAGTGGGAATGAGCAGTTCTTC. This encodes CASSFPGSGNEQFF. The V and J genes are TRBV28 and TRBJ2-1; D is unclear. V was cut by 3 bases and J by 7 bases, with 13 bases left in between. This CDR3 has 14 residues. Germline-derived CDR1 and CDR2 are MDHEN and SYDVKM. Using reference TRBV28 and TRBJ2-1 for the parts outside the CDR3, the full variable domain is DVKVTQSSRYLVKRTGEKVFLECVQDMDHENMFWYRQDPGLGLRLIYFSYDVKMKEKGDIPEGYSVSREKKERFSLILESASTNQTSMYLCASSFPGSGNEQFFGPGTRLTVL.

J is TRBJ1-2 and V is TRBV11-2; D is unclear. Per germline, CDR1 SGHAT and CDR2 FQNNGV. The CDR3 spans 15 residues. The V end was cut by 6 bases, the J end by 2 bases, with 16 bases between. DNA for the CDR3: TGTGCCAGCAGTCCTCCCGGGGAGGAAAACTATGGCTACACCTTC. This codes for CASSPPGEENYGYTF.

The gene calls are TRBV10-3 and TRBJ2-2; TRBD2 aligns across 12 bases. Germline-derived CDR1 and CDR2 are ENHRY and SYGVKD. V lost 2 bases and J lost 0; bases outside the gene matches: 1. The CDR3 runs 17 residues. The CDR3 bases are TGTGCCATCAGTGAGACTAGCGGGAGGTCGAACACCGGGGAGCTGTTTTTT. Amino acid sequence: CAISETSGRSNTGELFF.

V is TRBV19 and J is TRBJ1-5; no clear D. Per the germline V gene, CDR1 is LNHDA and CDR2 is SQIVND (reference sequence). The CDR3 spans 11 residues. Trimming shortened V by 5 bases and J by 7 bases, and 6 bases separated the two germline ends. The DNA for the CDR3 is TGTGCCAGTAGTTCTGGGCAGCCCCAGCATTTT. Encoded protein: CASSSGQPQHF.

This clonotype was observed a handful of times. The chain has TRBV5-1 and TRBJ2-7; 7 bases match TRBD1. This CDR3 is 15 amino acids long. From germline, CDR1 is SGHRS and CDR2 YFSETQ. Trimming took 2 bases from V and 0 from J; bases not matched to a gene: 5. CDR3 coding DNA: TGCGCCAGCAGCTTTTCGGCAGGGGGCTCCTACGAGCAGTACTTC. As protein: CASSFSAGGSYEQYF.

V usage is TRBV20-1 and J usage is TRBJ1-6; 10 bases map to TRBD1. V dropped 5 bases and J dropped 9; count of bases not matched to a gene: 13. CDR1 is DFQATT, CDR2 SNEGSKA, per germline (reference sequence). The CDR3 totals 16 residues. Here the CDR3 reads CSAFPRDRGGSSPLHF. CDR3 coding DNA: TGCAGTGCTTTCCCCCGGGACAGGGGAGGTAGTTCACCCCTCCACTTT.

The chain couples TRBV2 to TRBJ2-7; 8 bases agree with TRBD2. In germline, CDR1 is SNHLY, CDR2 FYNNEI. There are 15 residues in the CDR3. J was trimmed by 2 bases and V by 6 bases; bases with no gene match: 9. CDR3 amino acids: CASRTRTSSTYEQYF. Here the CDR3 DNA reads TGTGCCAGCAGGACGAGGACTAGCTCAACCTACGAGCAGTACTTC.

This sequence joins TRBV6-5 and TRBJ2-5, with 9 positions matching TRBD2. In germline, CDR1 is MNHEY, CDR2 SVGAGI. V lost 2 bases, J lost 5 bases, and 6 bases stayed unmatched. The CDR3 contains 15 residues. CDR3 coding DNA: TGTGCCAGCAGTTACGCTAGCGGGACTGGGGAGACCCAGTACTTC. This translates into CASSYASGTGETQYF.

This clonotype came up many times. This chain joins TRBV4-2 and TRBJ2-6, with D unresolved. The CDR3 has 16 amino acids. CDR1 is LGHNA, CDR2 YNFKEQ, per germline. V lost 1 base to trimming and J lost 1 base, with 8 bases between them. Here the CDR3 DNA reads TGTGCCAGCAGCCAAGGATCAGGATCTGGGGCCAACGTCCTGACTTTC. It specifies CASSQGSGSGANVLTF.

The rearrangement uses TRBV4-2 and TRBJ2-3, with 11 positions matching TRBD2. The V gene end was trimmed by 2 bases and the J gene end by 0 bases; junction bases not matched to a gene: 7. This CDR3 region has 18 residues. Looked up from germline, CDR1 is LGHNA and CDR2 is YNFKEQ. The CDR3 DNA reads TGTGCCAGCAGCCAAAGGTCGTGGACTAGCGGGAGCACAGATACGCAGTATTTT. Amino acid sequence: CASSQRSWTSGSTDTQYF.